The 26 T cell receptor beta chains given below trace back to one sample, sequenced in a study of T cell responses to AZD1222 COVID-19 vaccine. Clones were read by immunoSEQ multiplex PCR, and TCRdb kept only the in-frame ones, dropping some. The profile covers tens of thousands of clones, with about 93% appearing a single time and less than 5.5% taken by the ten largest. Sequencing used peripheral blood, obtained on day 0 of MenACWY control vaccination. These receptors all come from an adult in good health.

This chain uses TRBV9 with TRBJ2-1; 8 bases map to TRBD1. CDR3 length: 17 amino acids. Germline V gives CDR1 SGDLS, CDR2 YYNGEE. V dropped 0 bases and J dropped 5; count of bases not matched to a gene: 10. The CDR3 region is CASSVGARTGTNNEQFF. The CDR3, as DNA: TGTGCCAGCAGCGTAGGAGCCCGGACAGGGACGAACAATGAGCAGTTCTTC.

The chain employs TRBV5-1 and TRBJ1-4; the D is unclear. This CDR3 spans 15 amino acids. V lost 0 bases and J lost 7, with 13 bases in between. Germline loops: CDR1 SGHRS, CDR2 YFSETQ. CDR3 residues: CASSLDGVLGEKLFF. The CDR3, as DNA: TGCGCCAGCAGCTTGGATGGGGTTCTGGGTGAAAAACTGTTTTTT.

V gene TRBV2 combines with J gene TRBJ2-2; 15 bases line up with TRBD2. The CDR3 runs 15 residues. Per germline, CDR1 SNHLY and CDR2 FYNNEI. Losses at the gene ends were 8 bases for V and 4 bases for J; bases not matched to a gene: 2. The DNA of the CDR3 is TGTGCCAGCGGGGGACTAGCGGGAGGCACCGGGGAGCTGTTTTTT. Its translation: CASGGLAGGTGELFF.

The J gene is TRBJ2-3, the V gene TRBV4-2; D is ambiguous. The CDR3 covers 14 residues. The germline CDR1 and CDR2 sequences are LGHNA and YNFKEQ. The V and J ends lost 0 bases and 6 bases respectively, with 10 bases between them. The CDR3 DNA reads TGTGCCAGCAGCCAAGAAAAGTTTGCCGATACGCAGTATTTT. As protein: CASSQEKFADTQYF.

The rearrangement uses TRBV28 and TRBJ2-7; D is possibly TRBD1 (6 bases). The CDR3 consists of 14 residues. Trimming stripped 5 bases from V and 3 bases from J, with 14 bases between. The germline V gene has CDR1 MDHEN and CDR2 SYDVKM. The CDR3 DNA sequence: TGTGCCAGCAGTATCACAGGGAACAACTACGAGCAGTACTTC. It translates to CASSITGNNYEQYF.

The chain joins TRBV5-8 to TRBJ2-1; the D is unclear. Per the germline V gene, CDR1 is SGHTS and CDR2 is YDEGEE. V was trimmed by 9 bases and J by 0 bases, leaving 16 bases between them. This CDR3 has 15 amino acids. The CDR3 is CATKTRVSSYNEQFF. The CDR3 DNA is TGTGCCACCAAGACCCGGGTCAGCTCCTACAATGAGCAGTTCTTC.

The chain has TRBV29-1 and TRBJ1-4; D is unresolved. Germline CDR1 reads SQVTM; CDR2 reads ANQGSEA. With 2 bases removed from V and 5 bases from J, the gap between germline ends came to 9 bases. The CDR3 length is 13 residues. The CDR3 nucleotides are TGCAGCGTTGAATCTACGGGAAATGAAAAACTGTTTTTT. Translating it yields CSVESTGNEKLFF.

The J gene is TRBJ1-5, the V gene TRBV3-1 (or the pseudogene TRBV3-2), with D hard to call. Trimming took 4 bases from V and 7 from J, leaving 11 bases between them. This CDR3 contains 13 residues. The germline V gene has CDR1 LGHDT and CDR2 YNNKEL (reference sequence). The CDR3 region has the DNA TGTGCCAGCAGCCGCCAACTAGGACAGCCCCAGCATTTT. Translating gives CASSRQLGQPQHF.

The rearrangement uses TRBV6-6 and TRBJ1-1, with a possible D match to TRBD1 (5 bases). With 5 bases removed from V and 6 bases from J, the gap between germline ends came to 10 bases. This CDR3 contains 12 residues. The germline gives CDR1 MNHNY, CDR2 SVGAGI (reference sequence). CDR3 nucleotides: TGTGCCAGCAGTCACCAGGGCGCTGAAGCTTTCTTT. The encoded protein is CASSHQGAEAFF.

V and J are TRBV4-3 and TRBJ2-1; 10 nucleotides align to TRBD2. Trimming removed 3 bases from V and 5 bases from J; junction bases left unmatched: 7. The germline V gene has CDR1 LGHNA and CDR2 YSLEER. The CDR3 totals 16 residues. The chain's CDR3 is CASSQALAGWDNEQFF. The CDR3 DNA follows: TGCGCCAGCAGCCAGGCACTAGCGGGGTGGGACAATGAGCAGTTCTTC.

V and J are TRBV6-4 and TRBJ1-5; TRBD1 agrees at 9 bases. Trimming took 0 bases from V and 7 from J; bases not matched to a gene: 7. This CDR3 spans 16 amino acids. Germline values: CDR1 MRHNA, CDR2 SNTAGT. The CDR3 here is CASSDSVQGAGQPQHF. The DNA for the CDR3 is TGTGCCAGCAGTGACTCGGTACAGGGGGCGGGACAGCCCCAGCATTTT.

This clone was seen a handful of times. This chain joins TRBV6-2 or TRBV6-3 and TRBJ2-7; possible D gene TRBD1, 6 bases. Trimming shortened V by 6 bases and J by 2 bases, and 11 bases separated the two germline ends. The CDR3 covers 13 residues. Germline V gives CDR1 MNHEY, CDR2 SVGEGT. This CDR3 is CASSGQPPYEQYF. In DNA form, the CDR3 reads TGTGCCAGCAGCGGACAGCCGCCCTACGAGCAGTACTTC.

This rearrangement joins TRBV19 to TRBJ2-1; 14 bases are a match to TRBD2. The CDR3 loop spans 18 amino acids. After removal of 3 bases from V and 5 bases from J, the junction contained 9 bases not matched to a gene. Germline values: CDR1 LNHDA, CDR2 SQIVND (reference sequence). The DNA of the CDR3 is TGTGCCAGTAGTATCTCGGGGACTAGCGGGAGTCAGAACAATGAGCAGTTCTTC. As protein: CASSISGTSGSQNNEQFF.

The V call is TRBV27, the J call TRBJ2-3; weak D call: TRBD2 (5 bases). Germline CDR1 and CDR2: MNHEY and SMNVEV (reference sequence). This CDR3 comprises 17 residues. Trimming pared 1 base from V and 0 bases from J, leaving 14 bases between. DNA of the CDR3: TGTGCCAGCAGTTTATGGCCTGAGCGGAGAAGCACAGATACGCAGTATTTT. Its translation: CASSLWPERRSTDTQYF.

This clone appeared a single time. CDR3 DNA: TGTGCCAGCAGCCAAGTTCGACACGAGCAGTACTTC. Its translation is CASSQVRHEQYF. The V call is TRBV3-1 (or the pseudogene TRBV3-2), the J call TRBJ2-7; D uncertain. The CDR3 is 12 amino acids. The germline CDR1 and CDR2 sequences are LGHDT and YNNKEL (reference sequence). Trimming stripped 1 base from V and 5 bases from J, with 6 bases between.

The chain employs TRBV5-1 and TRBJ1-5; D remains ambiguous. The CDR3 has 14 residues. V dropped 4 bases and J dropped 4 bases, with 12 bases sitting between them. Germline V gene data show CDR1 as SGHRS and CDR2 as YFSETQ. CDR3 in DNA: TGCGCCAGCAGCACTATCGCGGGGAATCAGCCCCAGCATTTT. Residues: CASSTIAGNQPQHF.

This clone was found once. The chain uses TRBV10-3 and TRBJ2-2; D is perhaps TRBD2 (7 bases). The ends were cut back, 3 bases at V and 6 bases at J, with 17 bases in the middle. CDR1 is ENHRY and CDR2 is SYGVKD in the germline V gene. CDR3 length equals 16 residues. This chain's CDR3 is CAISEPGWEGAGELFF. CDR3 coding DNA: TGTGCCATCAGTGAACCCGGATGGGAGGGGGCCGGGGAGCTGTTTTTT.

The chain carries TRBV6-5 and TRBJ1-6; no reliable D call. The germline V gene has CDR1 MNHEY and CDR2 SVGAGI. The CDR3 is 13 amino acids. Between the trimmed V and J ends, which lost 6 bases and 6 bases, there was a span of 9 bases. Written as DNA, the CDR3 is TGTGCCAGCAGCAGACAACCTAATTCACCCCTCCACTTT. It codes for CASSRQPNSPLHF.

This sequence joins TRBV6-6 and TRBJ1-3, with 9 bases matching TRBD1. Germline V gene lookup returns CDR1 MNHNY and CDR2 SVGAGI (reference sequence). J lost 7 bases, V lost 6 bases, and 4 bases had no gene match. CDR3 length: 13 amino acids. CDR3 sequence (DNA): TGTGCCAGCAGGGGACAGGGCATCAACACCATATATTTT. This translates into CASRGQGINTIYF.

The CDR3 coding sequence is TGTGCCAGCAGCACGGGACTAGGGGTTTTGCTGGATACGCAGTATTTT. This sequence encodes CASSTGLGVLLDTQYF. The chain links TRBV14 to TRBJ2-3, with 8 bases identical to TRBD2. V lost 5 bases to trimming and J lost 6 bases; unmatched junction nucleotides: 13. The germline V gene encodes CDR1 SGHDN and CDR2 FVKESK. The CDR3 is 16 amino acids.

This chain joins TRBV29-1 and TRBJ1-1; the D is unclear. Looked up from germline, CDR1 is SQVTM and CDR2 is ANQGSEA. V was clipped by 7 bases and J by 4 bases, with 7 bases between them. The CDR3 has 10 residues. The DNA for the CDR3 is TGCAGCGCTGCGGTCACTGAAGCTTTCTTT. Protein sequence: CSAAVTEAFF.

V gene TRBV19 combines with J gene TRBJ1-5, with D uncertain. Trimming removed 7 bases from V and 1 base from J, with 8 bases in between. The CDR3 has 13 amino acids. Germline loops: CDR1 LNHDA, CDR2 SQIVND (reference sequence). CDR3 in DNA: TGTGCCAGTAACCATCAGAGCAATCAGCCCCAGCATTTT. This codes for CASNHQSNQPQHF.

The chain has TRBV6-1 and TRBJ1-5; 11 nucleotides line up with TRBD1. Trimming cost V 1 base and J 9 bases; bases outside gene matches: 2. This CDR3 is 14 amino acids long. Germline V CDR1 and CDR2: MNHNS, SASEGT. CDR3 bases: TGTGCCAGCAGTGAAGGGACAGGGGGCTTGCCCCAGCATTTT. Protein product: CASSEGTGGLPQHF.

The J gene is TRBJ2-7, the V gene TRBV5-6; D unresolved. The CDR3 runs 12 residues. CDR1 and CDR2 from the germline V gene are SGHDT and YYEEEE. Trimming stripped 0 bases from V and 2 bases from J, with 3 bases between. The CDR3 DNA sequence: TGTGCCAGCAGCTTGGACACCTACGAGCAGTACTTC. Amino acid sequence: CASSLDTYEQYF.

This chain connects TRBV3-1 (or the pseudogene TRBV3-2) to TRBJ2-6; TRBD2 matches 7 bases. J was trimmed by 0 bases and V by 5 bases; bases with no gene match: 10. This CDR3 is built from 18 residues. Germline-derived CDR1 and CDR2 are LGHDT and YNNKEL (reference sequence). This chain's CDR3 is CASSFGGGAVSGANVLTF. In DNA, the CDR3 is TGTGCCAGCAGCTTCGGCGGGGGAGCAGTCTCTGGGGCCAACGTCCTGACTTTC.

About this clone: The junction and the germline gene differ at one end; a read error may be behind it. The gene calls are TRBV7-7 and TRBJ2-2; a weak D match, TRBD2 (5 bases). The CDR3 is 17 amino acids. Per germline, CDR1 SSHAT and CDR2 FNYEAQ (reference sequence). The DNA of the CDR3 is TGTGCTAGCAGCTTAGGCCTCGGACTGGCGAACACCGGGGAGCTGTTTTTT. Encoded protein: CASSLGLGLANTGELFF.